This TCR beta chain is from a study of blood T cell repertoires in COVID-19. As originally analysed: Cell counts per sample came from amplifying reference gene primers. Only in-frame clones appear in the TCRdb table, and some are missing; sequencing was by immunoSEQ multiplex PCR. For V, J and clone size, that table is used; D and trimming come from the DNA. The table has over 150,000 clones, roughly 84% seen once. In germline, CDR1 is MNHEY, CDR2 SVGAGI. The CDR3 extends over 15 amino acids. V shed 6 bases and J 1 base; nucleotides not matched to a gene: 6. J is TRBJ1-5 and V is TRBV6-5; 7 nucleotides match TRBD1. The sequencing sample was made of PBMCs or T cells enriched from blood (not recorded which). The receptor comes from a man aged 35-49 years who had recovered from COVID-19. CDR3 region: CASSIDRVSNQPQHF. The CDR3 region has the DNA TGTGCCAGCAGCATCGACAGGGTAAGCAATCAGCCCCAGCATTTT.